Listed here are 9 T cell receptor beta chains from one sample, sequenced in a study of blood T cell repertoires in COVID-19. TCRdb's table, derived via immunoSEQ multiplex PCR, lists solely in-frame clones and lacks some. The table lists some 170,000 clones, roughly 84% of them singletons. The sequencing sample was made of peripheral blood. All receptors come from a woman of 80 years or more with active or convalescent COVID-19.

Here the CDR3 reads CASSRGNEKLFF. The CDR3 DNA is TGTGCCAGTAGCAGGGGGAATGAAAAACTGTTTTTT. This rearrangement joins TRBV19 to TRBJ1-4, with 7 bases aligning to TRBD1. The CDR3 covers 12 residues. Germline lookup yields CDR1 LNHDA and CDR2 SQIVND (reference sequence). J lost 5 bases, V lost 6 bases, and 0 bases had no gene match. Based on the CDR3 plus reference TRBV19 and TRBJ1-4, the full variable domain is DGGITQSPKYLFRKEGQNVTLSCEQNLNHDAMYWYRQDPGQGLRLIYYSQIVNDFQKGDIAEGYSVSREKKESFPLTVTSAQKNPTAFYLCASSRGNEKLFFGSGTQLSVL.

The DNA of the CDR3 is TGTGCCAGCAGCTCCCGACTAGCGGGGGGGGCTTCGTCCTACAATGAGCAGTTCTTC. Protein product: CASSSRLAGGASSYNEQFF. The V call is TRBV9, the J call TRBJ2-1; 14 positions match TRBD2. V was clipped by 4 bases and J by 1 base; unmatched bases: 10. The CDR3 length is 19 residues. Germline CDR1 is SGDLS and CDR2 is YYNGEE. Variable domain in full (rest from reference TRBV9 and TRBJ2-1): DSGVTQTPKHLITATGQRVTLRCSPRSGDLSVYWYQQSLDQGLQFLIQYYNGEERAKGNILERFSAQQFPDLHSELNLSSLELGDSALYFCASSSRLAGGASSYNEQFFGPGTRLTVL.

V and J are TRBV9 and TRBJ1-5, with 7 positions matching TRBD1. J gave up 6 bases and V 0 bases, and 6 bases lay outside the gene matches. The germline CDR1 and CDR2 sequences are SGDLS and YYNGEE. The CDR3 has 15 amino acids. CDR3 sequence: CASSVDGQESQPQHF. The CDR3 DNA follows: TGTGCCAGCAGCGTAGACGGACAGGAGAGTCAGCCCCAGCATTTT.

The chain is built from TRBV27 and TRBJ2-4; 7 bases agree with TRBD1. This CDR3 is 19 amino acids long. Germline assignment: CDR1 MNHEY and CDR2 SMNVEV (reference sequence). Trimming cost V 5 bases and J 0 bases; bases outside gene matches: 16. CDR3 DNA: TGTGCCAGCAGTCCGGACAGGAAGGTGGGGTCTTTAGCCAAAAACATTCAGTACTTC. Residues: CASSPDRKVGSLAKNIQYF.

The chain links TRBV12-3 or TRBV12-4 to TRBJ1-1, with 10 bases fitting TRBD1. Trimming took 6 bases from V and 5 from J; bases not matched to a gene: 3. The CDR3 is 13 amino acids. The CDR3, as DNA: TGTGCCAGCAGGGGACAGGGGTTTACTGAAGCTTTCTTT. Encoded protein: CASRGQGFTEAFF.

The genes are TRBV5-3 and TRBJ1-3, with 8 bases that match TRBD1. TRBV5-3 is an ORF for which the function is uncertain. The junction had 11 bases not matched to a gene; V was cut back by 1 base and J by 8 bases. CDR3 size: 16 residues. The CDR3 DNA reads TGTGCCAGAAGCTTGACTGGACAGGGAAGAGTTGACACCATATATTTT. Residues: CARSLTGQGRVDTIYF.

The chain combines TRBV3-1 (or the pseudogene TRBV3-2) with TRBJ1-2; TRBD1 aligns across 7 bases. The CDR3 totals 16 residues. CDR1 is LGHDT, CDR2 YNNKEL, per germline (reference sequence). Unmatched junction bases numbered 9, after V lost 2 bases and J lost 3 bases. The DNA for the CDR3 is TGTGCCAGCAGCCAATTTGCGGGACAGCGGGACTATGGCTACACCTTC. Translated: CASSQFAGQRDYGYTF.

The rearrangement uses TRBV10-3 and TRBJ1-4, with 9 nucleotides matching TRBD1. V lost 10 bases and J lost 6; bases outside the gene matches: 3. In germline, CDR1 is ENHRY, CDR2 SYGVKD. The CDR3 runs to 12 residues. The CDR3 coding sequence is TGTGCCACCCGACAGGGGGATGAAAAACTGTTTTTT. This sequence encodes CATRQGDEKLFF.

V gene TRBV11-2 combines with J gene TRBJ1-3; D gene ambiguous. The CDR3 spans 14 residues. CDR1 and CDR2 (germline): SGHAT, FQNNGV. The ends were cut back, 6 bases at V and 0 bases at J, with 9 bases in the middle. CDR3 amino acids: CASSRSNSGNTIYF. The CDR3, as DNA: TGTGCCAGCAGTCGGAGTAACTCTGGAAACACCATATATTTT.